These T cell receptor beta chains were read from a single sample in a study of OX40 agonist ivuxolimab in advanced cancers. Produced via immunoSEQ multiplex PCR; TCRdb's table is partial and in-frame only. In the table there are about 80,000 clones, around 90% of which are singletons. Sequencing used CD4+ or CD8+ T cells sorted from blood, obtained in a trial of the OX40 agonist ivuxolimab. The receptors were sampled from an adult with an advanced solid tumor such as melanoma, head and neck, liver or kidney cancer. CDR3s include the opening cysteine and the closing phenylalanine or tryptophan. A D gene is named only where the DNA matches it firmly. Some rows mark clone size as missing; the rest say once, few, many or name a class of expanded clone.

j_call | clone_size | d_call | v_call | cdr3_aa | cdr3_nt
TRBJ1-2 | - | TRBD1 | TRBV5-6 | CASSHTTGVDGYTF | TGTGCCAGCAGCCATACCACAGGGGTGGATGGCTACACCTTC
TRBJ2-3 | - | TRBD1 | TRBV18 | CASSPTSTGADTQYF | TGTGCCAGCTCACCAACCTCGACAGGGGCCGATACGCAGTATTTT
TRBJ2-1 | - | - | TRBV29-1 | CLWGDFYNEQFF | TGCCTCTGGGGGGATTTTTACAATGAGCAGTTCTTC
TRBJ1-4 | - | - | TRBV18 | CASSPPGSTNEKLFF | TGTGCCAGCTCACCACCGGGGAGCACTAATGAAAAACTGTTTTTT
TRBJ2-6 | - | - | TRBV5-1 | CASSPALRGPTFSGANVLTF | TGCGCCAGCAGCCCCGCGCTTCGGGGGCCTACCTTCTCTGGGGCCAACGTCCTGACTTTC
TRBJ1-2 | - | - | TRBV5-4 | CASSPDTGRANYGYTF | TGTGCCAGCAGCCCTGATACGGGGCGGGCGAACTATGGCTACACCTTC
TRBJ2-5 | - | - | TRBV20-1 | CSAPQGETQYF | TGCAGTGCTCCCCAGGGAGAGACCCAGTACTTC
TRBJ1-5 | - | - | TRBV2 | CASRYGQPQHF | TGTGCCAGCAGGTACGGTCAGCCCCAGCATTTT
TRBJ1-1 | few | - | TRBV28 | CASSSAAAPAFF | TGTGCCAGCAGTTCAGCGGCGGCCCCAGCTTTCTTT
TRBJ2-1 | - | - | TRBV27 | CASSFRSSYNEQFF | TGTGCCAGCAGTTTTAGGAGCTCCTACAATGAGCAGTTCTTC
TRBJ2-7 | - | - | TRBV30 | CAWRGTYEQYF | TGTGCCTGGAGGGGGACCTACGAGCAGTACTTC
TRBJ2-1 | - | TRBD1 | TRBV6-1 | CASSLDRDEQFF | TGTGCCAGCAGTTTAGACAGGGATGAGCAGTTCTTC
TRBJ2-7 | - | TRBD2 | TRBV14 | CASSQDLERGSYEQYF | TGTGCCAGCAGCCAAGATCTGGAGCGGGGATCCTACGAGCAGTACTTC
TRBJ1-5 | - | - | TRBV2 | CASSLGRGTPNQPQHF | TGTGCCAGCAGCTTAGGCCGCGGGACCCCCAATCAGCCCCAGCATTTT
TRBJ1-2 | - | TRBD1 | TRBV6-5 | CASRVDGTGNGYTF | TGTGCCAGCAGAGTCGACGGGACAGGGAATGGCTACACCTTC
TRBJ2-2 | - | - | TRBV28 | CTSGGLGTGELFF | TGTACCTCAGGGGGACTCGGCACCGGGGAGCTGTTTTTT